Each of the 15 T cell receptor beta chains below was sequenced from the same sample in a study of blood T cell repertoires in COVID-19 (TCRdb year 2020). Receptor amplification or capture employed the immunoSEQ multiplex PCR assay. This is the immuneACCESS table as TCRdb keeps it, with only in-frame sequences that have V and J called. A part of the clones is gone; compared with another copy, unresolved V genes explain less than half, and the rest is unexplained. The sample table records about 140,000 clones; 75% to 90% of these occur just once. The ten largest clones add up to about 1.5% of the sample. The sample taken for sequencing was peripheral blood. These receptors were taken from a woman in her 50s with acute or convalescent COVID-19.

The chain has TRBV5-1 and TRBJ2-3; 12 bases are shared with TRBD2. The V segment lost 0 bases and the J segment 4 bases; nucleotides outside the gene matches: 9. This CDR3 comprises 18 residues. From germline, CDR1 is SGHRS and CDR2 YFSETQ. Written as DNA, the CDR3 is TGCGCCAGCAGCTTGGCACCTAGCGGGGGGGCCAGCGCAGATACGCAGTATTTT. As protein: CASSLAPSGGASADTQYF. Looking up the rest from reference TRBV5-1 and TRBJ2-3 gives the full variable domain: KAGVTQTPRYLIKTRGQQVTLSCSPISGHRSVSWYQQTPGQGLQFLFEYFSETQRNKGNFPGRFSGRQFSNSRSEMNVSTLELGDSALYLCASSLAPSGGASADTQYFGPGTRLTVL.

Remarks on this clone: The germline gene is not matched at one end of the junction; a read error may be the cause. This CDR3 is CASSVAGATVAFF. As DNA, the CDR3 is TGTGCCAGCAGCGTAGCGGGGGCAACGGTGGCTTTCTTT. J is TRBJ1-1 and V is TRBV7-9; possibly TRBD1 for D (6 bases). The CDR3 runs 13 residues. Looked up from germline, CDR1 is SEHNR and CDR2 is FQNEAQ (reference sequence).

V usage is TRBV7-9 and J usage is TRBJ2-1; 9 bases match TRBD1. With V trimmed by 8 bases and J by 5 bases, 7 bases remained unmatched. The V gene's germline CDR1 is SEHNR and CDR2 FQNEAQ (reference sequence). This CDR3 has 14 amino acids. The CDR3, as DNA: TGTGCCAGCGGAACCTGGGACAGGGACAATGAGCAGTTCTTC. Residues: CASGTWDRDNEQFF.

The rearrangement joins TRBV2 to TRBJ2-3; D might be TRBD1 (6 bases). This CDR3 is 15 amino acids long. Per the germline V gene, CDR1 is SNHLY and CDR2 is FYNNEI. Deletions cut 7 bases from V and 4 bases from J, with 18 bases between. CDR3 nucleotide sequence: TGTGCCAGCACCAGACAGGCCCGGATGGCAGATACGCAGTATTTT. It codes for CASTRQARMADTQYF.

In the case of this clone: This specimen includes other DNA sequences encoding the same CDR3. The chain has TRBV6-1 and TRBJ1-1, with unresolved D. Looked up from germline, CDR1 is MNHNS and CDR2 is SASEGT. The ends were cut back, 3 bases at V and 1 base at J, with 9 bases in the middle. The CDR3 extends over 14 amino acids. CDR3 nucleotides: TGTGCCAGCAGTGAGTGGGGAGGGAACACTGAAGCTTTCTTT. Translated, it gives CASSEWGGNTEAFF.

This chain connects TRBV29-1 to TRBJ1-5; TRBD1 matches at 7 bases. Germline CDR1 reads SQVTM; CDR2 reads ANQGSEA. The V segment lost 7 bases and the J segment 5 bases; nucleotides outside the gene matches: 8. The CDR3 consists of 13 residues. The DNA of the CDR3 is TGCAGCGCCTCCACAGGGGTGGATCAGCCCCAGCATTTT. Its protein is CSASTGVDQPQHF.

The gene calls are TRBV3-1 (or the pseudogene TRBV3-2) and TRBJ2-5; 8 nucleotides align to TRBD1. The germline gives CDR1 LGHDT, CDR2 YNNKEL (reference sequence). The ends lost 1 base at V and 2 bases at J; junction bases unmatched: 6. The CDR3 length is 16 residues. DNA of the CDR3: TGTGCCAGCAGCCAAGCTCCAGGACAGGGTCAAGAGACCCAGTACTTC. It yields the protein CASSQAPGQGQETQYF.

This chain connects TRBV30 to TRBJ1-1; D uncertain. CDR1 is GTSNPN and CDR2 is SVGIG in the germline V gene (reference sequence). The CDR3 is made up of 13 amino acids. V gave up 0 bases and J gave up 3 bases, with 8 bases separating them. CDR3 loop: CAWSVYEYTEAFF. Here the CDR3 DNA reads TGTGCCTGGAGTGTCTACGAGTACACTGAAGCTTTCTTT.

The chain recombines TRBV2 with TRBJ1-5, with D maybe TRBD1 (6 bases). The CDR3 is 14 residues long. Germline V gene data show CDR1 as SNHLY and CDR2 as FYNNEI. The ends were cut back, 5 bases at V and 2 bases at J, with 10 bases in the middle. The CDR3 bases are TGTGCCAGCAGTTCCGACAGGCGCAATCAGCCCCAGCATTTT. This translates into CASSSDRRNQPQHF.

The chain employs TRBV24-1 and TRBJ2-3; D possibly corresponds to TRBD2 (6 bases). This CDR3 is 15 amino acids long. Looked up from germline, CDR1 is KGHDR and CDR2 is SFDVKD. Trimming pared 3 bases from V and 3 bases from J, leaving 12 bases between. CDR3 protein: CATSDPGTGTDTQYF. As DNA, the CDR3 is TGTGCCACCAGTGATCCTGGGACTGGGACAGATACGCAGTATTTT.

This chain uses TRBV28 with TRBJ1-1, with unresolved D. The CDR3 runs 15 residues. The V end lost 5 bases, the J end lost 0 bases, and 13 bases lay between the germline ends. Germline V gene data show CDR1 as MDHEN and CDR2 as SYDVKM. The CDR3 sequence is CASSPFAPMNTEAFF. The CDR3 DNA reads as TGTGCCAGCAGTCCATTTGCCCCTATGAACACTGAAGCTTTCTTT. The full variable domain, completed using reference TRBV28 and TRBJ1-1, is DVKVTQSSRYLVKRTGEKVFLECVQDMDHENMFWYRQDPGLGLRLIYFSYDVKMKEKGDIPEGYSVSREKKERFSLILESASTNQTSMYLCASSPFAPMNTEAFFGQGTRLTVV.

CDR3 loop: CASSLPEPPLHF. CDR3 DNA: TGTGCCAGCAGTTTACCCGAGCCACCCCTCCACTTT. The rearrangement uses TRBV12-3 or TRBV12-4 and TRBJ1-6; unclear D gene. Trimming pared 2 bases from V and 11 bases from J, leaving 7 bases between. The CDR3 has 12 residues.

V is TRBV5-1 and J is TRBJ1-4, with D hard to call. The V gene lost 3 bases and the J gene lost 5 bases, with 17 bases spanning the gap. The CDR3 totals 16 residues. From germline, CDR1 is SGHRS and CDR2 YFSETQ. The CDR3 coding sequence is TGCGCCAGCAGCTCCATTTCGGAGGCCGGAAATGAAAAACTGTTTTTT. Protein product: CASSSISEAGNEKLFF.

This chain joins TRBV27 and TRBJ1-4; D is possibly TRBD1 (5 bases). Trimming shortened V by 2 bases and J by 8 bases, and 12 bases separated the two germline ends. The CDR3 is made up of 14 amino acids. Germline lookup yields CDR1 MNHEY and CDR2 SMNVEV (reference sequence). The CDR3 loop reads CASSLRWEGEKLFF. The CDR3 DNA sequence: TGTGCCAGCAGTTTAAGGTGGGAGGGGGAAAAACTGTTTTTT.

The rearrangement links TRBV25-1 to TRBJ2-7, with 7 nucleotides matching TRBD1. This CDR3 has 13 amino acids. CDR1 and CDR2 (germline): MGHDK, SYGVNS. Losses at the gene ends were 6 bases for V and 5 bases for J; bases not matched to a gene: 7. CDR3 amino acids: CASSRTGSHEQYF. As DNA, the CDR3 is TGTGCCAGCAGCCGGACAGGTTCCCACGAGCAGTACTTC.